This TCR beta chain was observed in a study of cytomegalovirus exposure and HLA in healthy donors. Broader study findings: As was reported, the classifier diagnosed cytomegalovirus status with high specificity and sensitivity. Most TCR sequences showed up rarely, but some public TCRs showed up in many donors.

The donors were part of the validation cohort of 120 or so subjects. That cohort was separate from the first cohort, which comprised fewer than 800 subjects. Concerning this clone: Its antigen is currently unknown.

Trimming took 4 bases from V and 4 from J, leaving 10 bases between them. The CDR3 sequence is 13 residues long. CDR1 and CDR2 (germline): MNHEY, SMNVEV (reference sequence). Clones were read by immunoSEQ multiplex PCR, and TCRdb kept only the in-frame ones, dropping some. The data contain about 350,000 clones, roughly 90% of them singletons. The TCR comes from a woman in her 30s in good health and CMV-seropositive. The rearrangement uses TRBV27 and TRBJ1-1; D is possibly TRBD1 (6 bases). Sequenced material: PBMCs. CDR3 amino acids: CASSSWTATEAFF. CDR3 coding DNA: TGTGCCAGCAGTTCTTGGACAGCCACTGAAGCTTTCTTT.